This passage covers 7 T cell receptor beta chains from one sample sequenced in a study of cytomegalovirus exposure and HLA in healthy donors. The PCR used 60 Vbeta and 13 Jbeta primers. Generated by immunoSEQ multiplex PCR, the TCRdb table keeps only in-frame clones and is missing some. The data include over 55,000 clones; the top ten clones carry 4%. Sequenced material: PBMCs. The receptor set was obtained from a male donor in good health and CMV-seronegative.

About this clone: At one boundary the junction diverges from the germline segment, which might be a read error. The sample has other DNA sequences that encode this CDR3 too. The J gene is TRBJ1-6, the V gene TRBV7-2, with TRBD1 matching 7 bases. Looked up from germline, CDR1 is SGHTA and CDR2 is FQGNSA. This CDR3 spans 15 amino acids. The CDR3 nucleotides read TGTGCCAGCAGATTAGGCGGGACAGTCAATTCACCCCTACACTTT. As protein: CASRLGGTVNSPLHF.

The chain combines TRBV18 with TRBJ2-1; 7 bases are shared with TRBD1. Germline CDR1 is KGHSH and CDR2 is LQKENI. CDR3 length: 13 residues. With V trimmed by 6 bases and J by 9 bases, 8 bases remained unmatched. This CDR3 is CASSLDRDTEQFF. In nucleotides, the CDR3 is TGTGCCAGCTCGCTCGACAGGGATACTGAGCAGTTCTTC.

The chain joins TRBV9 to TRBJ1-6, with D perhaps TRBD1 (6 bases). Germline V gene data show CDR1 as SGDLS and CDR2 as YYNGEE. V lost 2 bases to trimming and J lost 10 bases, with 13 bases between them. The CDR3 loop spans 14 amino acids. The CDR3 DNA reads as TGTGCCAGCAGCGTGAACAGGGCAGCGTCACCCCTCCACTTT. It is translated as CASSVNRAASPLHF.

This chain joins TRBV9 and TRBJ2-1; D is perhaps TRBD2 (6 bases). Looked up from germline, CDR1 is SGDLS and CDR2 is YYNGEE. There are 17 residues in the CDR3. Between the trimmed V and J ends, which lost 0 bases and 3 bases, there was a span of 16 bases. CDR3 residues: CASSVEEDGRGYNEQFF. The CDR3 bases are TGTGCCAGCAGCGTAGAGGAGGACGGGAGAGGCTACAATGAGCAGTTCTTC.

The chain combines TRBV27 with TRBJ1-6, with D possibly being TRBD1 (5 bases). The ends were cut back, 6 bases at V and 0 bases at J, with 12 bases in the middle. Germline V gene lookup returns CDR1 MNHEY and CDR2 SMNVEV (reference sequence). The CDR3 totals 16 residues. CDR3 sequence: CASRVDSSSYNSPLHF. The CDR3 nucleotides read TGTGCCAGCAGGGTTGACAGTAGCTCCTATAATTCACCCCTCCACTTT.

The CDR3 DNA follows: TGTGCCTGGAGTAGGGGCCCCTTGAATCAGCCCCAGCATTTT. As protein: CAWSRGPLNQPQHF. This chain uses TRBV30 with TRBJ1-5, with TRBD1 as a possible D gene (5 bases). The germline V gene encodes CDR1 GTSNPN and CDR2 SVGIG (reference sequence). V shed 2 bases and J shed 4 bases, with 12 bases lying between them. The CDR3 consists of 14 residues.

The chain couples TRBV10-3 to TRBJ2-7; D may match TRBD1 or TRBD2 (6 bases each). V was shortened by 6 bases and J by 6 bases, with 12 bases between the two germline ends. Looked up from germline, CDR1 is ENHRY and CDR2 is SYGVKD. This CDR3 is 12 amino acids long. In DNA, the CDR3 is TGTGCCATCAGGGAGGGGGGAGGCGAGCAGTACTTC. It translates to CAIREGGGEQYF.